This TCR beta chain originates from a study of cytomegalovirus exposure and HLA in healthy donors. Background on the study: Most genotyped donors, about 81% of about 400, had Caucasian-associated genetic ancestry. Whole-study findings and limits: Most sequenced TCRs were rare (though some public TCRs occurred in many donors). Researchers counted 180 or so TCR beta chains as cytomegalovirus-associated. Being productive about 90% or about 30% of the time was typical of most TCR beta V segments in an earlier analysis.

The CDR3 sequence is 14 residues long. Germline V gene sequence: CDR1 LNHDA, CDR2 SQIVND (reference sequence). V lost 5 bases, J lost 3 bases, and 7 bases stayed unmatched. A note on this clone: What it binds is unknown.

Primers: 60 Vbeta forward and 13 Jbeta reverse. Assay used: immunoSEQ multiplex PCR; TCRdb lists only in-frame clones, some missing. The sample has over 85,000 clones, about 73% seen once. V is TRBV19 and J is TRBJ2-7, with TRBD2 matching 7 bases. This TCR was sampled from a woman aged 25 to 39 in good health and CMV-seronegative. Specimen: PBMCs. The CDR3 bases are TGTGCCAGTAGTGGTGAGCGGGGAATCTACGAGCAGTACTTC. The encoded protein is CASSGERGIYEQYF.